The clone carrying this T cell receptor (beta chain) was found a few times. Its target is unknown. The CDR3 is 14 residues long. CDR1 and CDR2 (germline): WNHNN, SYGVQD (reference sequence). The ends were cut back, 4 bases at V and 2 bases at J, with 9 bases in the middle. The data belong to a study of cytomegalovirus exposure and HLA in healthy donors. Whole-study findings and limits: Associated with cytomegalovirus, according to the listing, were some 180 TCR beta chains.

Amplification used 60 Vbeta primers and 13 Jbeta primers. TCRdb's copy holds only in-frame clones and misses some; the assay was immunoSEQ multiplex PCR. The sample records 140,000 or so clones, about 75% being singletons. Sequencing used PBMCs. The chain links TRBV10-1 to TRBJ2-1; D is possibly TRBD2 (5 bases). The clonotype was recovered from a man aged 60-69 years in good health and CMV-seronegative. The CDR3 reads CASSGSGPYNEQFF. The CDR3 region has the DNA TGCGCCAGCAGTGGAAGCGGCCCCTACAATGAGCAGTTCTTC.